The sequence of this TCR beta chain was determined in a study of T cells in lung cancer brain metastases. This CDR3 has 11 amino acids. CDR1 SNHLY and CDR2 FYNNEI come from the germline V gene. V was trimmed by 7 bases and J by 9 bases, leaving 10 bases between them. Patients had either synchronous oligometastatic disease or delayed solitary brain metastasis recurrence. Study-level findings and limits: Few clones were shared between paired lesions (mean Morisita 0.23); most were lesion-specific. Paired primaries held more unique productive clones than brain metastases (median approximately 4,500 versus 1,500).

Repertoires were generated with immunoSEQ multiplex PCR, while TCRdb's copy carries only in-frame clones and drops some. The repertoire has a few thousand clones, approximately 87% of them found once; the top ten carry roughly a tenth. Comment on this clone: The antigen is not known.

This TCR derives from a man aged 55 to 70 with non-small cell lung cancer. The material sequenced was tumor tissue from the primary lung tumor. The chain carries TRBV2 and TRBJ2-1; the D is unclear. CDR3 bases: TGTGCCAGCAAGATTCTGAGTGAGCAGTTCTTC. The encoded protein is CASKILSEQFF.